The next 17 T cell receptor beta chains were all read from a single sample in a study of blood T cells in healthy people across ages. A sample-barcoded 5' primer and a J-beta primer mix were used in a second PCR of roughly 7 to 12 cycles. TCRdb called the 5' RACE reads again in MiXCR, with one record for every CDR3 protein. The profile covers 600,000 to 1,000,000 distinct CDR3 sequences, with around 25% appearing a single time and roughly 3.5% taken by the ten largest. A further study also used this sample, focusing on T cells of mothers and their children.

Input material: blood. All receptors come from a boy aged 5-17 years in good health.

The chain has TRBV5-1 and TRBJ2-7, with TRBD1 matching 8 bases. The CDR3 is 15 amino acids. V dropped 4 bases and J dropped 7; count of bases not matched to a gene: 13. Germline values: CDR1 SGHRS, CDR2 YFSETQ. CDR3 DNA: TGCGCCAGCAGCGGAGGACAGGGATTCGTGGAAGAGCAGTACTTC. Protein product: CASSGGQGFVEEQYF.

The rearrangement uses TRBV5-4 and TRBJ2-5; TRBD1 matches 9 bases. Matching the DNA end better, TRBJ2-1 makes the J call doubtful. Germline CDR1 and CDR2: SGHNT and YYREEE (reference sequence). The CDR3 is 14 amino acids. The CDR3 nucleotides read TGTGCCAGCAGGGACGGGACAGGGATGTTTGAGCAGTTCTTC. Amino acids: CASRDGTGMFEQFF.

This clonotype was detected a few times. This chain uses TRBV18 with TRBJ2-5, with 8 nucleotides matching TRBD2. The V segment lost 2 bases and the J segment 4 bases; nucleotides outside the gene matches: 9. Per germline, CDR1 KGHSH and CDR2 LQKENI. CDR3 size: 16 residues. The CDR3 loop reads CASSPGWLAGGETQYF. Written as DNA, the CDR3 is TGTGCCAGCTCACCAGGGTGGCTAGCGGGCGGAGAGACCCAGTACTTC.

Regarding this clonotype: The junction shows a germline mismatch at one end, possibly a read error. This chain joins TRBV2 and TRBJ1-1; unclear D gene. This CDR3 region has 15 residues. Per germline, CDR1 SNHLY and CDR2 FYNNEI. CDR3 coding DNA: TGTGCGAGCACGATTTTTGGAGGCAGGAACACTGAAGCTTTCTTT. Encoded protein: CASTIFGGRNTEAFF. The whole variable domain, remainder taken from reference TRBV2 and TRBJ1-1, is EPEVTQTPSHQVTQMGQEVILRCVPISNHLYFYWYRQILGQKVEFLVSFYNNEISEKSEIFDDQFSVERPDGSNFTLKIRSTKLEDSAMYFCASTIFGGRNTEAFFGQGTRLTVV.

This clonotype was seen a handful of times. The chain joins TRBV7-2 to TRBJ1-2; no clear D. V was shortened by 2 bases and J by 4 bases, with 11 bases between the two germline ends. The CDR3 totals 14 residues. Germline values: CDR1 SGHTA, CDR2 FQGNSA. CDR3 loop: CASSLNPVGYGYTF. CDR3 nucleotide sequence: TGTGCCAGCAGCTTAAACCCGGTGGGCTATGGCTACACCTTC.

The J gene is TRBJ2-5, the V gene TRBV7-9; 8 nucleotides match TRBD1. In germline, CDR1 is SEHNR, CDR2 FQNEAQ (reference sequence). The CDR3 length is 14 residues. The J segment lost 6 bases and the V segment lost 6 bases, leaving 9 bases of the junction unmatched. The CDR3 bases are TGTGCCAGCAGTCAATCAGGGGGCGGCAAGACCCAGTACTTC. Residues: CASSQSGGGKTQYF. Drawing the rest from reference TRBV7-9 and TRBJ2-5, the complete variable domain is DTGVSQNPRHKITKRGQNVTFRCDPISEHNRLYWYRQTLGQGPEFLTYFQNEAQLEKSRLLSDRFSAERPKGSFSTLEIQRTEQGDSAMYLCASSQSGGGKTQYFGPGTRLLVL.

The gene calls are TRBV7-3 and TRBJ2-2; the D is unclear. The length of the CDR3 is 16 residues. The V end lost 3 bases, the J end lost 4 bases, and 15 bases lay between the germline ends. CDR1 is SGHTA and CDR2 is FQGTGA in the germline V gene. The CDR3 nucleotides are TGTGCCAGCAGCTTCGATGGGAACCGAGGCACCGGGGAGCTGTTTTTT. As protein: CASSFDGNRGTGELFF.

A few counts support this clonotype. V usage is TRBV10-3 and J usage is TRBJ1-1, with D uncertain. The CDR3 sequence is 15 residues long. From germline, CDR1 is ENHRY and CDR2 SYGVKD. The germline V and J ends were trimmed by 5 bases and 1 base, with 14 bases remaining between them. DNA of the CDR3: TGTGCCATCAGTTCCTCTGGAGTCCAGAACACTGAAGCTTTCTTT. This gives the protein CAISSSGVQNTEAFF.

This clonotype has only a few counts. The rearrangement links TRBV4-2 to TRBJ1-4; no clear D gene. The germline V and J ends were trimmed by 4 bases and 3 bases, with 12 bases remaining between them. This CDR3 contains 15 residues. Germline loops: CDR1 LGHNA, CDR2 YNFKEQ. CDR3 region: CASSLFGPSNEKLFF. The DNA of the CDR3 is TGTGCCAGCAGCCTCTTCGGGCCGTCTAATGAAAAACTGTTTTTT.

A few counts support this clonotype. V usage is TRBV9 and J usage is TRBJ2-5; the D is unclear. Near its end, the DNA agrees better with TRBJ2-7, so the J call may be wrong. Germline CDR1 and CDR2: SGDLS and YYNGEE. The CDR3 has 15 residues. CDR3 nucleotides: TGTGCCAGCAGCCTAGGCGACTTGAGCTCCTACGAGCAGTACTTC. Protein product: CASSLGDLSSYEQYF.

The V and J genes are TRBV29-1 and TRBJ2-7; 9 bases are shared with TRBD2. CDR3 size: 13 residues. The V and J ends lost 3 bases and 7 bases, in that order; junction bases with no gene match: 7. CDR1 and CDR2 (germline): SQVTM, ANQGSEA. CDR3 nucleotides: TGCAGCGTTGAGTTAGCGGGAGCGGAGGAGCAGTACTTC. Translation gives CSVELAGAEEQYF.

This sequence joins TRBV20-1 and TRBJ1-5; D remains unclear. V dropped 3 bases and J dropped 1 base, with 7 bases sitting between them. Germline V gene data show CDR1 as DFQATT and CDR2 as SNEGSKA (reference sequence). This CDR3 contains 13 residues. CDR3 nucleotides: TGCAGTGCTAGCATTGACAGCAATCAGCCCCAGCATTTT. Translation gives CSASIDSNQPQHF.

This clonotype came up a few times. This rearrangement joins TRBV21-1 to TRBJ1-6; the table's TRBD1 call for D was not verified on the DNA. TRBV21-1 is a pseudogene segment. The CDR3 length is 16 residues. This chain's CDR3 is CASSKETDTNHSPLHF. Written as DNA, the CDR3 is TGTGCCAGCAGCAAAGAAACGGACACAAACCATTCACCCCTCCACTTT.

The chain joins TRBV12-3 or TRBV12-4 to TRBJ2-1; D might be TRBD1 (5 bases). V was pared by 7 bases and J by 4 bases, with 11 bases between. The CDR3 is 13 amino acids. The CDR3: CASTPRTYNEQFF. CDR3 in DNA: TGTGCCAGCACCCCAAGGACATACAATGAGCAGTTCTTC.

The chain is built from TRBV28 and TRBJ2-3; 10 nucleotides match TRBD1. There are 16 residues in the CDR3. J was trimmed by 4 bases and V by 4 bases; bases with no gene match: 8. Germline values: CDR1 MDHEN, CDR2 SYDVKM. The CDR3: CASSSLTGGLADTQYF. The CDR3 bases are TGTGCCAGCAGTTCCCTGACAGGGGGCTTGGCAGATACGCAGTATTTT.

This clonotype was recorded a few times. The gene calls are TRBV29-1 and TRBJ1-5; D call uncertain. The CDR3 has 14 amino acids. V was cut by 4 bases and J by 3 bases, with 13 bases left in between. Per the germline V gene, CDR1 is SQVTM and CDR2 is ANQGSEA. The CDR3 DNA reads TGCAGCGTTGGGGATACCCGTTTCAATCAGCCCCAGCATTTT. Its protein product is CSVGDTRFNQPQHF.

This clonotype came up a few times. V is TRBV7-2 and J is TRBJ1-1; weak D call: TRBD1 (6 bases). V was cut by 3 bases and J by 0 bases, with 14 bases left in between. Germline V gene data show CDR1 as SGHTA and CDR2 as FQGNSA. The CDR3 loop spans 16 amino acids. DNA of the CDR3: TGTGCCAGCAGCTTCCTTCGCGGACAGTTGAACACTGAAGCTTTCTTT. Translated: CASSFLRGQLNTEAFF. Drawing the rest from reference TRBV7-2 and TRBJ1-1, the complete variable domain is GAGVSQSPSNKVTEKGKDVELRCDPISGHTALYWYRQSLGQGLEFLIYFQGNSAPDKSGLPSDRFSAERTGGSVSTLTIQRTQQEDSAVYLCASSFLRGQLNTEAFFGQGTRLTVV.